This T cell receptor beta chain was observed in a study of blood T cell repertoires in COVID-19. About the study: COVID-19 samples collected from the United States, Italy and Spain covered acute and convalescent phases.

Germline values: CDR1 SGHTS, CDR2 YDEGEE. CDR3 length: 16 residues. Trimming cost V 4 bases and J 5 bases, with 19 bases left between them. Libraries were prepared by immunoSEQ multiplex PCR; TCRdb keeps only in-frame clonotypes and omits some of them. The sample has about 52,000 clones, roughly 87% seen once; the top ten hold approximately 15%. The sequencing sample was made of peripheral blood. This receptor was obtained from a human donor with active COVID-19. The donor label of this sample is uncertain. The chain joins TRBV5-8 to TRBJ2-1; D might be TRBD1 (6 bases). The CDR3 DNA sequence: TGTGCCAGCAGCGACGCCACGGGACACCATAACAATGAGCAGTTCTTC. It specifies CASSDATGHHNNEQFF.